Each of the 14 T cell receptor beta chains below was sequenced from the same sample in a study of blood T cell repertoires in COVID-19. Generated by immunoSEQ multiplex PCR, the TCRdb table keeps only in-frame clones and is missing some. The sample gives roughly 350,000 clones, around 87% of which show up once; under 6.5% is in the top ten. Sequenced material: peripheral blood. The receptors derive from a woman aged 50 to 60 with COVID-19, enrolled during active disease.

The chain links TRBV27 to TRBJ2-1, with TRBD2 matching over 13 bases. The CDR3 is made up of 17 amino acids. Germline CDR1 MNHEY, CDR2 SMNVEV (reference sequence). This CDR3 reads CPRIVDRLAGGVNEQFF. DNA for the CDR3: TGTCCGCGGATTGTTGACCGACTAGCGGGAGGAGTGAATGAGCAGTTCTTC.

The chain carries TRBV27 and TRBJ1-2, with D perhaps matching TRBD1 (5 bases). CDR3 size: 14 residues. Germline CDR1 MNHEY, CDR2 SMNVEV (reference sequence). Trimming took 1 base from V and 8 from J, leaving 14 bases between them. CDR3 in DNA: TGTGCCAGCAGTTTATATGGGGGGTGGGGCGGCTACACCTTC. This gives the protein CASSLYGGWGGYTF.

V gene TRBV7-9 combines with J gene TRBJ1-4; 7 bases are a match to TRBD1. The CDR3 totals 14 residues. Germline V lookup: CDR1 SEHNR, CDR2 FQNEAQ (reference sequence). Trimming removed 5 bases from V and 7 bases from J; junction bases left unmatched: 7. The CDR3 DNA follows: TGTGCCAGCAGCCGACAGGGTATCGGTGAAAAACTGTTTTTT. It yields the protein CASSRQGIGEKLFF. The entire variable domain, with the rest obtained from reference TRBV7-9 and TRBJ1-4, is as follows: DTGVSQNPRHKITKRGQNVTFRCDPISEHNRLYWYRQTLGQGPEFLTYFQNEAQLEKSRLLSDRFSAERPKGSFSTLEIQRTEQGDSAMYLCASSRQGIGEKLFFGSGTQLSVL.

This sequence joins TRBV5-4 and TRBJ2-1; tentative D call: TRBD2 (6 bases). CDR1 SGHNT and CDR2 YYREEE come from the germline V gene (reference sequence). V gave up 5 bases and J gave up 1 base, with 13 bases separating them. The CDR3 contains 15 residues. For the CDR3, the DNA is TGTGCCAGCAGTCCCGGAAGCGGGTCCTACAATGAGCAGTTCTTC. It encodes CASSPGSGSYNEQFF.

The J gene is TRBJ2-2, the V gene TRBV27; D not certain. Trimming took 4 bases from V and 3 from J, leaving 6 bases between them. The CDR3 contains 13 residues. From germline, CDR1 is MNHEY and CDR2 SMNVEV (reference sequence). DNA for the CDR3: TGTGCCAGCAGTTCTACGTACACCGGGGAGCTGTTTTTT. Its protein product is CASSSTYTGELFF.

The rearrangement links TRBV6-4 to TRBJ2-2; 8 nucleotides agree with TRBD1. Germline values: CDR1 MRHNA, CDR2 SNTAGT. V shed 6 bases, J shed 1 base, and the junction held 4 bases outside the gene matches. The CDR3 has 15 amino acids. This CDR3 reads CASSGQGWNTGELFF. Written as DNA, the CDR3 is TGTGCCAGCAGCGGACAGGGTTGGAACACCGGGGAGCTGTTTTTT.

The V gene is TRBV28, the J gene TRBJ2-7; 8 nucleotides agree with TRBD1. Trimming took 7 bases from V and 0 from J; bases not matched to a gene: 11. Germline assignment: CDR1 MDHEN and CDR2 SYDVKM. This CDR3 contains 16 residues. The CDR3 sequence is CASNHKPGGASYEQYF. The CDR3 DNA is TGTGCCAGCAACCACAAACCAGGGGGCGCCTCCTACGAGCAGTACTTC.

The V call is TRBV7-9, the J call TRBJ1-4; 7 bases agree with TRBD1. V was clipped by 1 base and J by 4 bases; unmatched bases: 9. CDR3 size: 17 residues. Germline V gives CDR1 SEHNR, CDR2 FQNEAQ (reference sequence). This chain's CDR3 is CASSLVVGTEYNEKLFF. The CDR3 DNA follows: TGTGCCAGCAGCTTAGTAGTGGGGACAGAATATAATGAAAAACTGTTTTTT. Looking up the rest from reference TRBV7-9 and TRBJ1-4 gives the full variable domain: DTGVSQNPRHKITKRGQNVTFRCDPISEHNRLYWYRQTLGQGPEFLTYFQNEAQLEKSRLLSDRFSAERPKGSFSTLEIQRTEQGDSAMYLCASSLVVGTEYNEKLFFGSGTQLSVL.

The rearrangement joins TRBV25-1 to TRBJ1-4, with 9 positions matching TRBD1. The V and J ends lost 8 bases and 7 bases, in that order; junction bases with no gene match: 11. Germline V gene lookup returns CDR1 MGHDK and CDR2 SYGVNS. The CDR3 contains 15 residues. CDR3 nucleotide sequence: TGTGCCAGCGGAAGTAGGGACAGGGTTCGTGAAAAACTGTTTTTT. Its protein is CASGSRDRVREKLFF.

This clone appeared a single time. V is TRBV4-2 and J is TRBJ1-2, with D perhaps matching TRBD1 (5 bases). The CDR3 has 14 amino acids. In germline, CDR1 is LGHNA, CDR2 YNFKEQ. Between the trimmed V and J ends, which lost 3 bases and 3 bases, there was a span of 11 bases. CDR3 sequence reads: CASSQGLGDYGYTF. Written as DNA, the CDR3 is TGTGCCAGCAGCCAGGGACTAGGGGACTATGGCTACACCTTC.

The chain couples TRBV6-4 to TRBJ2-3; 9 nucleotides line up with TRBD2. With V trimmed by 0 bases and J by 4 bases, 5 bases remained unmatched. This CDR3 spans 16 amino acids. Germline V gene data show CDR1 as MRHNA and CDR2 as SNTAGT. The CDR3 region is CASSDSRAGGADTQYF. DNA of the CDR3: TGTGCCAGCAGTGACTCGAGAGCGGGAGGCGCAGATACGCAGTATTTT.

The chain couples TRBV6-5 to TRBJ1-5; TRBD1 matches at 10 bases. The CDR3 consists of 14 residues. Germline trimming cut 6 bases from V and 9 bases from J; bases unmatched to any gene: 8. In germline, CDR1 is MNHEY, CDR2 SVGAGI. The CDR3 loop reads CASSQDRGERPQHF. The CDR3 bases are TGTGCCAGCAGCCAGGACAGGGGGGAGAGGCCCCAGCATTTT.

V and J are TRBV5-1 and TRBJ1-1; 10 positions match TRBD1. Unmatched junction bases numbered 9, after V lost 2 bases and J lost 5 bases. Looked up from germline, CDR1 is SGHRS and CDR2 is YFSETQ. The CDR3 totals 16 residues. DNA of the CDR3: TGCGCCAGCAGCTTTGGAGGGACAGGGGTAGGGACTGAAGCTTTCTTT. Translation: CASSFGGTGVGTEAFF.

This clone appeared once. The chain carries TRBV18 and TRBJ2-5, with 7 bases fitting TRBD1. This CDR3 is 14 amino acids long. The V gene's germline CDR1 is KGHSH and CDR2 LQKENI. The V and J ends lost 3 bases and 2 bases, in that order; junction bases with no gene match: 3. CDR3 coding DNA: TGTGCCAGCTCACCGGGACAGACGCAAGAGACCCAGTACTTC. It translates to CASSPGQTQETQYF.